Following are 28 T cell receptor beta chains from one sample sequenced in a study of blood T cells in healthy people across ages. Through a sample-barcoded 5' primer and a J-beta primer mix, a second PCR was run for roughly 6 to 12 cycles. TCRdb recomputed calls from the 5' RACE reads with MiXCR, one row per CDR3 protein. The data contain 600,000 to 850,000 distinct CDR3 sequences, just under 25% of them seen just once; the ten biggest clones take up under 10%. This same sample was also taken into another study, of T cells of mothers and their children.

The sequenced material came from blood. The receptor set was obtained from a boy aged 5 to 17 in good health.

This clonotype was observed a handful of times. The chain combines TRBV7-9 with TRBJ2-7, with a weak D call TRBD1 (6 bases). CDR3 size: 13 residues. Looked up from germline, CDR1 is SEHNR and CDR2 is FQNEAQ (reference sequence). V shed 6 bases and J shed 2 bases, with 11 bases lying between them. In nucleotides, the CDR3 is TGTGCCAGCAGTCCCCGGGACACCTACGAGCAGTACTTC. Translating it yields CASSPRDTYEQYF.

The chain employs TRBV12-3 or TRBV12-4 and TRBJ1-5; tentative D call: TRBD1 (5 bases). The CDR3 extends over 12 amino acids. Trimming removed 0 bases from V and 13 bases from J, with 10 bases in between. DNA for the CDR3: TGTGCCAGCAGTTTAGCCCAAAGGACACAGCATTTT. Its translation is CASSLAQRTQHF.

The chain combines TRBV15 with TRBJ1-5; a possible D gene is TRBD1 (6 bases). V lost 5 bases and J 5 bases, leaving 10 bases between the germline ends. Germline CDR1 LNHNV, CDR2 YYDKDF (reference sequence). CDR3 size: 13 residues. The CDR3 loop reads CATSAYRDQPQHF. The CDR3 nucleotides are TGTGCCACCAGCGCCTACAGGGATCAGCCCCAGCATTTT.

V gene TRBV4-1 combines with J gene TRBJ2-1, with D possibly being TRBD1 or TRBD2 (6 bases each). This CDR3 spans 17 amino acids. The V gene lost 3 bases and the J gene lost 3 bases, with 18 bases spanning the gap. Germline V gene data show CDR1 as MGHRA and CDR2 as YSYEKL. This chain's CDR3 is CASSHPKDGGLYNEQFF. The DNA of the CDR3 is TGCGCCAGCAGCCACCCTAAGGATGGGGGGCTCTACAATGAGCAGTTCTTC.

This clonotype was counted between two and nine times. The CDR3 DNA reads TGTGCCAGCAGTTGGACTCTTCAAGAGACCCAGTACTTC. Protein: CASSWTLQETQYF. This chain links TRBV13 with TRBJ2-5, with D possibly matching TRBD2 (5 bases). CDR1 PRHDT and CDR2 FYEKMQ come from the germline V gene (reference sequence). V lost 6 bases to trimming and J lost 2 bases, with 10 bases between them. The CDR3 length is 13 residues.

V and J are TRBV20-1 and TRBJ2-1; possible D gene TRBD1, 5 bases. The length of the CDR3 is 11 residues. Germline assignment: CDR1 DFQATT and CDR2 SNEGSKA (reference sequence). V lost 6 bases and J 8 bases, leaving 11 bases between the germline ends. The CDR3, as DNA: TGCAGTGCGTTTCTAGGGGATGAGCAGTTCTTC. Translated: CSAFLGDEQFF.

This clonotype was detected a few times. The chain recombines TRBV9 with TRBJ2-1, with D perhaps matching TRBD1 (5 bases). Trimming took 4 bases from V and 7 from J, leaving 15 bases between them. Looked up from germline, CDR1 is SGDLS and CDR2 is YYNGEE. The CDR3 loop spans 14 amino acids. CDR3 sequence: CASSPQGLRNEQFF. The DNA for the CDR3 is TGTGCCAGCAGCCCTCAGGGTCTTAGGAATGAGCAGTTCTTC.

This clonotype has only a few counts. This chain's CDR3 is CASSMTGPWDGYTF. The CDR3 DNA reads TGTGCCAGCAGCATGACGGGCCCCTGGGATGGCTACACCTTC. This chain uses TRBV7-3 with TRBJ1-2, with unresolved D. The CDR3 runs to 14 residues. Germline CDR1 SGHTA, CDR2 FQGTGA. V lost 5 bases and J 6 bases, leaving 16 bases between the germline ends.

This clonotype was seen a handful of times. This rearrangement joins TRBV9 to TRBJ2-5; 10 bases match TRBD2. This CDR3 is built from 17 residues. After removal of 9 bases from V and 4 bases from J, the junction contained 18 bases not matched to a gene. From germline, CDR1 is SGDLS and CDR2 YYNGEE. CDR3 protein: CAIREVIAGGRVETQYF. CDR3 sequence (DNA): TGTGCCATCAGAGAGGTTATAGCGGGGGGCAGGGTAGAGACCCAGTACTTC.

This clonotype has a handful of counts. The chain employs TRBV14 and TRBJ2-3; D may be TRBD2 (6 bases). The V and J ends lost 3 bases and 0 bases respectively, with 13 bases between them. The CDR3 consists of 16 residues. From germline, CDR1 is SGHDN and CDR2 FVKESK. As DNA, the CDR3 is TGTGCCAGCAGCCATTACCGCGGGACTAGCACAGATACGCAGTATTTT. Encoded protein: CASSHYRGTSTDTQYF.

The chain joins TRBV4-3 to TRBJ2-7, with D possibly matching TRBD2 (5 bases). Germline V gene data show CDR1 as LGHNA and CDR2 as YSLEER. Trimming shortened V by 0 bases and J by 2 bases, and 14 bases separated the two germline ends. This CDR3 spans 16 amino acids. The CDR3 loop reads CASSQDGSGPTYEQYF. In DNA form, the CDR3 reads TGCGCCAGCAGCCAAGATGGGAGCGGACCAACCTACGAGCAGTACTTC.

This chain connects TRBV7-9 to TRBJ1-2; D uncertain. Trimming stripped 4 bases from V and 4 bases from J, with 10 bases between. The CDR3 is 13 residues long. CDR1 is SEHNR, CDR2 FQNEAQ, per germline (reference sequence). The CDR3 DNA sequence: TGTGCCAGCAGCTCCGGACGGGTCTATGGCTACACCTTC. Protein: CASSSGRVYGYTF.

This clonotype came up a few times. The chain combines TRBV18 with TRBJ2-3; no definite D call. Germline V gives CDR1 KGHSH, CDR2 LQKENI. Trimming took 1 base from V and 2 from J, leaving 10 bases between them. The CDR3 loop spans 15 amino acids. CDR3 region: CASSPLDQFTDTQYF. The CDR3 region has the DNA TGTGCCAGCTCACCACTGGACCAGTTCACAGATACGCAGTATTTT.

This clonotype is a singleton in its sample. This rearrangement joins TRBV27 to TRBJ2-7, with D perhaps TRBD1 (5 bases). Trimming removed 0 bases from V and 2 bases from J, with 8 bases in between. Germline-derived CDR1 and CDR2 are MNHEY and SMNVEV (reference sequence). CDR3 length equals 14 residues. In nucleotides, the CDR3 is TGTGCCAGCAGTTTATCGGGGCTACCCTACGAGCAGTACTTC. It yields the protein CASSLSGLPYEQYF.

Ten or more counts support this clonotype. The genes are TRBV5-1 and TRBJ2-5; the match to TRBD2 covers 7 bases. The V gene end was trimmed by 7 bases and the J gene end by 1 base; junction bases not matched to a gene: 4. The CDR3 spans 13 residues. The germline V gene encodes CDR1 SGHRS and CDR2 YFSETQ. CDR3 region: CASGGTTQETQYF. Here the CDR3 DNA reads TGCGCCAGCGGGGGGACTACCCAAGAGACCCAGTACTTC.

The genes are TRBV11-2 and TRBJ2-2, with 9 bases that match TRBD1. This CDR3 comprises 16 residues. Per germline, CDR1 SGHAT and CDR2 FQNNGV. Trimming took 6 bases from V and 7 from J; bases not matched to a gene: 12. DNA of the CDR3: TGTGCCAGCAGGTCCGGGAGCGGGACAGGGTTCGGGGAGCTGTTTTTT. Encoded protein: CASRSGSGTGFGELFF.

This clonotype has more than one count but fewer than ten. The rearrangement joins TRBV20-1 to TRBJ2-5; D is uncertain. Germline-derived CDR1 and CDR2 are DFQATT and SNEGSKA (reference sequence). This CDR3 has 10 residues. Trimming took off 6 bases at V and 4 bases at J, with 6 bases between the two ends. CDR3 DNA: TGCAGTGCGGCGCTAGAGACCCAGTACTTC. Amino acids: CSAALETQYF.

This clonotype was seen only a few times. This chain connects TRBV14 to TRBJ2-1; 9 nucleotides match TRBD2. The J call may be in error: the DNA end matches TRBJ2-5 better. The CDR3 covers 17 residues. Germline V gene sequence: CDR1 SGHDN, CDR2 FVKESK. The CDR3 DNA sequence: TGTGCCAGCAGCCAAGATACGATAAAGCGGGGGGTTGGGACCCAGTACTTC. Translation gives CASSQDTIKRGVGTQYF.

This clonotype was counted a few times. The rearrangement links TRBV29-1 to TRBJ2-3; weak D call: TRBD2 (5 bases). This CDR3 region has 13 residues. V was clipped by 4 bases and J by 5 bases, with 13 bases between them. The germline gives CDR1 SQVTM, CDR2 ANQGSEA. The CDR3 here is CSVVSLARDTQYF. As DNA, the CDR3 is TGCAGCGTTGTAAGCCTAGCAAGAGATACGCAGTATTTT.

This clonotype was recorded a few times. This sequence joins TRBV25-1 and TRBJ2-7; 7 bases are a match to TRBD1. After removal of 4 bases from V and 6 bases from J, the junction contained 6 bases not matched to a gene. The CDR3 has 13 residues. The germline CDR1 and CDR2 sequences are MGHDK and SYGVNS. The CDR3 DNA is TGTGCCAGCAGTGGGGACAGTGCCTCCGAGCAGTACTTC. Protein product: CASSGDSASEQYF.

There are a few counts of this clonotype. The chain joins TRBV6-1 to TRBJ2-4; D unresolved. CDR1 and CDR2 from the germline V gene are MNHNS and SASEGT. This CDR3 has 17 amino acids. V lost 3 bases, J lost 0 bases, and 15 bases lay in between. This chain's CDR3 is CASSDLGVIIAKNIQYF. The CDR3, as DNA: TGTGCCAGCAGTGACTTGGGCGTAATTATAGCCAAAAACATTCAGTACTTC.

CDR3 nucleotides: TGTGCCATCGCGGGGGACCTCATCACCGGGGAGCTGTTTTTT. As protein: CAIAGDLITGELFF. The chain uses TRBV7-8 and TRBJ2-2, with 7 nucleotides matching TRBD2. This CDR3 is built from 14 residues. The germline V gene encodes CDR1 SGHVS and CDR2 FQNEAQ. V was pared by 10 bases and J by 4 bases, with 9 bases of the junction left unmatched.

The chain has TRBV4-1 and TRBJ2-5; 8 nucleotides match TRBD2. The end of the DNA is better explained by TRBJ2-1, so the J call may be wrong. The CDR3 has 14 residues. Germline CDR1 reads MGHRA; CDR2 reads YSYEKL. CDR3 protein: CASSHVAGNNEQFF. CDR3 DNA: TGCGCCAGCAGCCATGTAGCGGGAAACAATGAGCAGTTCTTC.

V gene TRBV19 combines with J gene TRBJ2-1, with TRBD2 matching 14 bases. The V gene's germline CDR1 is LNHDA and CDR2 SQIVND (reference sequence). J lost 8 bases, V lost 6 bases, and 9 bases had no gene match. The CDR3 loop spans 16 amino acids. CDR3 nucleotides: TGTGCCAGTAGCCCGACTAGCGGGAGGGCCATGGATGAGCAGTTCTTC. It specifies CASSPTSGRAMDEQFF.

This clonotype was observed a handful of times. The V call is TRBV7-6, the J call TRBJ1-1, with D possibly TRBD1 on 6 matching bases. The germline V gene has CDR1 SGHVS and CDR2 FNYEAQ. The CDR3 has 15 amino acids. The V gene lost 1 base and the J gene lost 11 bases, with 20 bases spanning the gap. CDR3: CASSLDIGGTLGAFF. The CDR3 DNA reads as TGTGCCAGCAGCTTAGATATAGGGGGAACCTTGGGGGCTTTCTTT. The full variable domain, its missing parts supplied by reference TRBV7-6 and TRBJ1-1, is GAGVSQSPRYKVTKRGQDVALRCDPISGHVSLYWYRQALGQGPEFLTYFNYEAQQDKSGLPNDRFSAERPEGSISTLTIQRTEQRDSAMYRCASSLDIGGTLGAFFGQGTRLTVV.

The rearrangement links TRBV29-1 to TRBJ2-4; 7 nucleotides agree with TRBD2. V shed 6 bases and J 0 bases; nucleotides not matched to a gene: 5. Per germline, CDR1 SQVTM and CDR2 ANQGSEA. The CDR3 covers 14 residues. CDR3 DNA sequence: TGCAGCGTCTCCTTAGCGGGAGCCAAAAACATTCAGTACTTC. This encodes CSVSLAGAKNIQYF.

This rearrangement joins TRBV6-5 to TRBJ2-5, with D possibly matching TRBD2 (6 bases). V lost 4 bases and J 5 bases, leaving 17 bases between the germline ends. Per the germline V gene, CDR1 is MNHEY and CDR2 is SVGAGI. CDR3 length: 15 residues. The CDR3 DNA follows: TGTGCCAGCAGTTTACGGGACTTGAGTGGGGAGACCCAGTACTTC. It encodes CASSLRDLSGETQYF.

The table lists this clonotype with a few counts. The rearrangement joins TRBV25-1 to TRBJ2-7; TRBD2 might be the D (7 bases). CDR3 length equals 13 residues. Germline V gene data show CDR1 as MGHDK and CDR2 as SYGVNS. Trimming shortened V by 5 bases and J by 3 bases, and 11 bases separated the two germline ends. The CDR3 is CASSWGGFYEQYF. CDR3 coding DNA: TGTGCCAGCAGTTGGGGGGGCTTCTACGAGCAGTACTTC.